The sequence of this TCR beta chain was determined in a study of cytomegalovirus exposure and HLA in healthy donors. Broader study findings: The authors reported that TCR beta sequences could predict HLA-A and HLA-B alleles. These predictions were accurate for most subjects in the first cohort.

Remarks on this clone: Its antigen is unidentified.

V was pared by 3 bases and J by 5 bases, with 19 bases between. Germline lookup yields CDR1 LNHNV and CDR2 YYDKDF (reference sequence). The CDR3 covers 16 residues. Primers for the PCR totalled 60 Vbeta and 13 Jbeta. The assay was immunoSEQ multiplex PCR, and TCRdb's table has in-frame clones only and misses some. The sample shows some 190,000 clones, 77% of them seen only once. Unrecorded immune exposure was likely among donors, who were nominally healthy when sampled. V gene TRBV15 combines with J gene TRBJ1-2; tentative D call: TRBD1 (5 bases). Material: PBMCs. The source of this sequence is a man aged 18 to 30 in good health and CMV-seronegative. The CDR3 here is CATSSYGRESGYGYTF. DNA of the CDR3: TGTGCCACCAGCAGTTACGGCAGGGAAAGTGGATATGGCTACACCTTC. Based on the CDR3 plus reference TRBV15 and TRBJ1-2, the full variable domain is DAMVIQNPRYQVTQFGKPVTLSCSQTLNHNVMYWYQQKSSQAPKLLFHYYDKDFNNEADTPDNFQSRRPNTSFCFLDIRSPGLGDTAMYLCATSSYGRESGYGYTFGSGTRLTVV.